Detailed here is one T cell receptor (beta chain). It lacks a known antigen. Library preparation was by the immunoSEQ multiplex PCR assay. A mixture of 60 forward primers for TCR Vbeta segments and 13 reverse primers for TCR Jbeta segments was used in the multiplex PCR. The CDR3 region of rearranged TCR beta genes was amplified from genomic DNA with a multiplex PCR assay. Amplified TCR beta libraries were sequenced as 87-base-pair reads on the Illumina HiSeq System. Concerning the study's data processing: A later analysis tallied tens of millions of unique TCR beta chains across the roughly 610 repertoires, and approximately 12 million of those chains were shared by two or more donors. A nearest-neighbor algorithm error-corrected the raw reads and collapsed the reads into unique sequences, merging closely related sequences to remove PCR and sequencing errors. V, D and J gene segments were assigned by aligning CDR3 sequences to IMGT reference sequences. For a sequence to be retained, a match of at least six nucleotides was required to both a V gene segment and a J gene segment. A rearrangement counted as productive if the CDR3 had no stop codons and remained in frame with V and J, and every other rearrangement counted as non-productive. CDR3 was defined by IMGT convention, running from the second conserved V-encoded cysteine to the conserved J-encoded phenylalanine. Sequences without an unambiguous match to a single V gene segment were excluded from the earlier analysis of 450 to 650 of the donors. An earlier analysis of some 500 of the donors classified V segments as functional when productive rearrangements were above 56.7% and as segregating when the standard deviation between donors was above 5%. To diagnose cytomegalovirus status from the catalog of TCR beta chain sequences, a statistical classification framework was built. V and J gene assignment, in a later analysis, came from comparing TCR nucleotide sequences with IMGT/GENE-DB human TR gene sequences. A later analysis assigned CDR3 sequences and most-parsimonious VDJ recombination scenarios with the TCRdist pipeline. A later analysis defined each TCR beta chain by its CDR3 amino acid sequence plus V-gene family, and excluded reads lacking a unique V-gene family. As a way to deal with suspected cross-contamination and a sequencing artifact, a later analysis dropped roughly 620 nucleotide sequences that were highly shared and had low generation probability. In a later analysis, a clonal expansion index for each public chain was calculated from normalized within-repertoire ranks of inferred template counts. A later analysis computed generation probabilities with a VDJ recombination model fitted to out-of-frame rearrangements, and checked the results against IGoR. In a later analysis, hypergeometric tests were used to score TCR-TCR, TCR-HLA and TCR-CMV co-occurrence, with a repertoire-size bias correction applied to TCR pairs. In a later analysis, false discovery rates were estimated by permuting HLA or CMV assignments 20 times. In a later analysis, co-occurring TCRs were grouped using DBSCAN, with TCRdist sequence similarity added in when clustering inside HLA-allele-positive subsets. Repertoires with fewer than 30,000 or more than 120,000 public chains were left out of co-occurrence clustering, as were about 5 repertoires with anomalous nucleotide sharing. TCRdb stores this immuneACCESS table with in-frame sequences only. Part of the clones is absent; in the studies checked, under half of the shortfall reflects unresolved V genes, and no reason is known for the rest. Clonal size and the V and J genes are those of that table, whereas D and trimming came from the DNA. The table held for this sample gives approximately 190,000 clones. The ten largest clonotypes hold under 6.5% of the sample.

This entry belongs to a study of cytomegalovirus exposure and HLA in healthy donors listed by TCRdb under 2017. In the study overall: In an earlier analysis of roughly 590 of the donors, about 260 Gb of sequence data and 117 million unique TCR beta sequences from about 180 million T cells were reported. Roughly 300 gigabases of sequencing data and approximately 80 million unique TCR sequences were included in an early release covering several hundred HLA-typed donors. Among the roughly 400 genotyped donors, around 81% belonged to the genetic ancestry cluster associated with self-reported Caucasian donors. The aim of the study was to test whether cataloging public T cell receptors could identify signatures of past pathogen exposure. The study used immunosequencing to profile the T cell repertoires of 666 subjects and linked those repertoires to cytomegalovirus serostatus. A separate validation cohort of about 110 different subjects was used in addition to the roughly 620-subject first cohort. To predict cytomegalovirus infection status, the study brought together high-throughput TCR immunosequencing, statistical association of individual TCRs with disease status, and machine learning. In a later analysis, previously published TCR beta repertoires from about 640 donors were re-analyzed and high-resolution HLA genotyping was added so that TCR occurrence patterns could be studied. In the later analysis, no new phenotypic data were used to find candidate immune exposures; instead, reliance was placed on TCR beta sequences and their occurrence across donors. In an earlier analysis of a few hundred of the donors, high-throughput TCR beta sequencing was used to judge whether each TCR beta V gene segment behaved as functional or pseudogenic. Donor age, sex, ethnicity and CMV serostatus were compiled alongside the repertoire data. A later genetic analysis used genome-wide SNP genotypes for about three fifths of the 666 donors, treating that subset as a discovery cohort. Every discovery cohort repertoire had been produced on one sequencing platform. Both class I and class II loci were covered by HLA typing, at four-digit resolution. Typing coverage varied by locus: roughly 620-640 donors for A, B, C, DRB1 and DQB1; around 560 for DQA1; more than 600 for DPA1; approximately 490 for DPB1. Because of strong linkage in the cohort, five DR-DQ haplotypes were treated as single units for association and clustering. Among some 400 genotyped donors of the cohort, an average of roughly 230,000 unique TCR beta nucleotide sequences was sequenced per donor, of which roughly 18% were non-productive.

The CDR3, from cysteine to phenylalanine, totals 13 residues. The DNA shown is the 39-base CDR3, in frame from base 1. CDR1 and CDR2 are read off the germline V gene as KGHSH and LQKENI. Here is what the overall study found, with its caveats: In a later analysis, 16,951 TCR beta sequences were associated with specific HLA alleles at a false discovery rate of 0.05. A later genetic analysis reported fewer N-insertions in productive TCRs among donors in an Asian-associated ancestry cluster than the roughly 700-donor mean. It was suggested by the authors that the approach could potentially be generalized to other disease states and immunological phenotypes. Immune exposure information for the cohort was limited to CMV serostatus. Some IMGT-functional V segments, including TRBV6-2 and TRBV6-3, could not be told apart with the 87-base-pair reads, so those segments were excluded. Correlated functional status among segregating V segments might reflect linkage disequilibrium, but an unknown experimental factor could not be ruled out. A further reported finding was that TCR beta sequences accurately predicted the HLA-A and HLA-B alleles for most subjects in the first cohort. Broadly in line with IMGT annotations, most TCR beta V segments showed up in productive rearrangements about 87% or about 30% of the time in an earlier analysis of 587 of the donors. A later analysis found that HLA-associated TCR beta chains were more clonally expanded and had lower generation probabilities than equally common non-associated chains. Roughly uniform sequencing depth across donors was assumed in presence/absence analyses, although this assumption may not hold. While some public TCRs were present in many individuals, most TCR sequences turned up only very rarely across donors. In vitro tests confirmed that a few of the cytomegalovirus-associated TCR beta chains recognize cytomegalovirus antigens. V-gene and J-gene trimming of TCR beta chains was associated with a missense DCLRE1C variant in a later genetic analysis, and the association was replicated in an independent cohort. In a later analysis, most CMV-associated TCR beta chains were found to appear HLA-restricted, with HLA associations seemingly driven largely by CMV exposure. The classifier was reported to diagnose cytomegalovirus status with high specificity and sensitivity in both the original and validation cohorts. The study gave a list of around 170 TCR beta chains associated with cytomegalovirus. About 17 rarely observed V segments, including chromosome 9 orphons, were excluded from the earlier analysis of 550 to 700 of the donors because counts were too low. According to a later analysis, parvovirus B19, influenza, CMV and Epstein-Barr virus appeared linked to several top co-occurrence clusters. In this cohort, only TCR beta chains were sequenced, and detectable features were limited by the absence of alpha or paired-chain data. In a later analysis, TCR association rates were found to vary across HLA loci, with the most associated TCRs seen for DRB1 alleles and the fewest for HLA-C alleles. Because HLA typing was missing for some donors at each locus, association tests included only the typed subset. When HLA alleles, especially DR and DQ, strongly co-occurred, attributing TCR associations to individual alleles was difficult. A cluster of highly shared sequence variants was judged likely to be a technical artifact of the sequencing pipeline.

The cohort comprised hundreds of healthy bone marrow donors. Cohort members were all nominally healthy when sampled, although unrecorded immune exposures were likely present. The donor was CMV seronegative and belonged to the group of over 300 seronegative cohort members. A peripheral blood sample was collected from each donor, and TCR beta sequencing was performed on peripheral blood mononuclear cells. The Qiagen DNeasy Blood Extraction Kit was used to extract genomic DNA from the blood cell samples. The sequenced material came from PBMCs. This sequence was found in a man younger than 40 in good health and CMV-seronegative. Rearrangement joined TRBV18 to TRBJ2-5; the junction holds 7 bases that match TRBD1. The end of the DNA fits TRBJ2-7 better, so the J call may be wrong. The CDR3 protein: CASSQGQDYEQYF. The nucleotides read TGTGCCAGCTCACAAGGACAGGACTACGAGCAGTACTTC.